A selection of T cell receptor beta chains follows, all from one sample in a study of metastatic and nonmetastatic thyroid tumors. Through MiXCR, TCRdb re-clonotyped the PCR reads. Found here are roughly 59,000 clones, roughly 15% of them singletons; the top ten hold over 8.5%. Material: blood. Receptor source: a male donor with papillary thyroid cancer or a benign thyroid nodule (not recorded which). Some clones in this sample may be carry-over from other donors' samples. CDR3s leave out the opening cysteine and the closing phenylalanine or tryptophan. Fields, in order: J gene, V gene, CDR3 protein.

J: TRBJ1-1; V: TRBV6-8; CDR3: ASSYPRRIRQGVSQNTEAF
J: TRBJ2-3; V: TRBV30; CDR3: SWSPTGREVTDTQY
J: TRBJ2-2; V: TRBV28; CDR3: ASSLTGVTGELF
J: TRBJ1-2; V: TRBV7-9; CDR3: ASSLGQVYGYT
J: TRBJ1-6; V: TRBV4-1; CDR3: ASSQEQNRRNSPLH
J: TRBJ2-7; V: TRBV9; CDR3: ASSVAAGLTGEQY
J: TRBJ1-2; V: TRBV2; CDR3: ASKLTDLPGYT
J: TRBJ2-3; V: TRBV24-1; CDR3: ATSDLGLSTDTQY
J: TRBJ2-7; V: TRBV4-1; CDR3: ASSQGIWDRGSLEQY
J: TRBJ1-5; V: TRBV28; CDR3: ASRGPNQPQH
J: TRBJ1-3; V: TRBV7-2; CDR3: ASSPTGNTIY
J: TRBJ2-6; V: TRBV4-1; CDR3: ASSQDGVTGLFSGANVLT
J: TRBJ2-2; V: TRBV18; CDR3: ASSPNTMTVTGELF
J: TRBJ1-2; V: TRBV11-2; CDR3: ASSLGGRVYGYT
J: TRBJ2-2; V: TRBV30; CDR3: AQSILAGAGELF
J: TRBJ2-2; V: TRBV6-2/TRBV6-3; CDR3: ASTRPPGELF
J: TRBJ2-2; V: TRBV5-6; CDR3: ASSLGDRGRGELF
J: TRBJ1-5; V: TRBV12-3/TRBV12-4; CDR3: ASSLGGGPSPQH
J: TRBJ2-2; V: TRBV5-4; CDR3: ASSFGASTTGELF
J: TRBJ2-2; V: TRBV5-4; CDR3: ASSPLRDNTGELF
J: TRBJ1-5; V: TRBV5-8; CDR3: ASSFLSQGPQPQH
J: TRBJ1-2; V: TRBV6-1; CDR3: ASSEARAGNGYT
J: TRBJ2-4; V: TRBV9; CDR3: ASSVSERGAKNIQY
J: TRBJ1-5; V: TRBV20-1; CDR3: SASRDRNQPQH
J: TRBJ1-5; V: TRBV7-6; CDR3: ASSDDRGRGNQPQH
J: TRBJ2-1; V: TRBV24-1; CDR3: ATIYRSGSLVHNEQF
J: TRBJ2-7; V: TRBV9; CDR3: ASGTLYEQY
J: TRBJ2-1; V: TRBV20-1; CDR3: SATMHGNEQF
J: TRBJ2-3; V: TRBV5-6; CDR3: ASSLGYTDTQY
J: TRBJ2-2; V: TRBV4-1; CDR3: ASSQLVTGDLF
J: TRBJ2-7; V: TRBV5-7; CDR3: ASRAWGAFGDEQY
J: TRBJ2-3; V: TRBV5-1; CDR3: ASSYRDSNTDTQY
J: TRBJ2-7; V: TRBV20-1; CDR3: SARDRGLAVYEQY
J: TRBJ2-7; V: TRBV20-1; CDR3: SAISGRAHEQY
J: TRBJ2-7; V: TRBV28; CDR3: ASVRPITYEQY
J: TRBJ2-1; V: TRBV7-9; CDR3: ASSSGTSGNEQF
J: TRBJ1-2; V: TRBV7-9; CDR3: ASSSSDREVCYT
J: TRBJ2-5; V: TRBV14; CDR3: ASSQDGTRRETQY
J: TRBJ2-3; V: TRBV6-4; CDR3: ASKSYLDSGTSGTDTQY
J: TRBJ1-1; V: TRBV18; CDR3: ASSGAPGLNTEAF
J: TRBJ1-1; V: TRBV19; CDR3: ATMQPAGGLTEAF
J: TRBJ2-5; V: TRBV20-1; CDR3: SARVGGSFETQY